These 9 T cell receptor beta chains were sequenced from one sample in a study of STAT5B mutations in CD4+ large granular lymphocyte leukemia. Sequencing used immunoSEQ multiplex PCR; TCRdb keeps in-frame clones, though not all of them. The sample consists of tens of thousands of clones, around nine tenths of them appearing once. The material sequenced was CD4+ T cells from blood buffy coats. These receptors were taken from a human donor in good health.

CDR3 in amino acids: CASSPEIRPYEQYF. The DNA of the CDR3 is TGCGCCAGCAGCCCGGAAATCCGCCCCTACGAGCAGTACTTC. The chain is built from TRBV4-1 and TRBJ2-7; D not certain. The CDR3 extends over 14 amino acids. Trimming cost V 4 bases and J 2 bases, with 12 bases left between them. The V gene's germline CDR1 is MGHRA and CDR2 YSYEKL.

The rearrangement links TRBV6-1 to TRBJ2-5; TRBD2 matches at 10 bases. The DNA end lines up better with TRBJ2-7; the J call may be wrong. Germline V gene lookup returns CDR1 MNHNS and CDR2 SASEGT. The CDR3 is 15 residues long. CDR3 residues: CASSEVGAGGYEQYF. The CDR3 nucleotides are TGTGCCAGCAGTGAAGTAGGAGCGGGAGGGTACGAGCAGTACTTC.

The CDR3 DNA follows: TGTGCCAGCAGTCAAATGACTAGCGGGTCCATAGAGCAGTACTTC. Its translation: CASSQMTSGSIEQYF. The V and J genes are TRBV28 and TRBJ2-7; 10 bases line up with TRBD2. V was clipped by 5 bases and J by 7 bases; unmatched bases: 11. The germline V gene encodes CDR1 MDHEN and CDR2 SYDVKM. The CDR3 is 15 amino acids.

This chain links TRBV5-1 with TRBJ2-4, with 10 bases identical to TRBD1. The ends lost 1 base at V and 8 bases at J; junction bases unmatched: 3. The CDR3 runs 14 residues. CDR1 and CDR2 (germline): SGHRS, YFSETQ. The CDR3: CASSLIGQGDIQYF. The CDR3 nucleotides read TGCGCCAGCAGCTTGATCGGACAGGGGGACATTCAGTACTTC.

This chain uses TRBV6-6 with TRBJ2-1; 8 nucleotides agree with TRBD1. The trim removed 5 bases at V and 4 bases at J, leaving 7 bases unmatched. The length of the CDR3 is 15 residues. Per germline, CDR1 MNHNY and CDR2 SVGAGI (reference sequence). CDR3 nucleotide sequence: TGTGCCAGCAGTAGGACAGGGACACAATACAATGAGCAGTTCTTC. Translation gives CASSRTGTQYNEQFF.

Here the CDR3 reads CASSSPTGIAFF. CDR3 DNA sequence: TGTGCCAGCAGTTCTCCGACAGGGATCGCTTTCTTT. This sequence joins TRBV27 and TRBJ1-1, with 7 positions matching TRBD1. The germline V gene has CDR1 MNHEY and CDR2 SMNVEV (reference sequence). V gave up 4 bases and J gave up 11 bases; unmatched junction bases: 7. The CDR3 totals 12 residues.

This sequence joins TRBV27 and TRBJ2-2; D is possibly TRBD2 (5 bases). This CDR3 spans 15 amino acids. CDR1 and CDR2 (germline): MNHEY, SMNVEV (reference sequence). V lost 8 bases and J lost 4, with 17 bases in between. CDR3 sequence: CASRGTGSGTGELFF. Here the CDR3 DNA reads TGTGCCAGCCGGGGAACGGGATCCGGCACCGGGGAGCTGTTTTTT.

The chain combines TRBV6-5 with TRBJ2-3, with TRBD1 matching over 8 bases. Germline CDR1 MNHEY, CDR2 SVGAGI. The CDR3 has 14 amino acids. V dropped 6 bases and J dropped 2; count of bases not matched to a gene: 4. The CDR3 region is CASRRQGPTDTQYF. Here the CDR3 DNA reads TGTGCCAGCAGACGACAGGGGCCCACAGATACGCAGTATTTT.

The chain recombines TRBV11-1 with TRBJ2-5; TRBD1 agrees at 12 bases. The J call may be faulty, since TRBJ2-7 better matches the DNA end. The CDR3 has 15 amino acids. The germline V gene encodes CDR1 SGHAT and CDR2 FQDESV (reference sequence). The CDR3 reads CASSERDRGPYEQYF. As DNA, the CDR3 is TGTGCCAGCAGCGAACGGGACAGGGGGCCGTACGAGCAGTACTTC.